Included here is one TCR beta chain sequence, with context. Its antigen is currently unknown. There are 11 residues in the CDR3. Germline assignment: CDR1 GTSNPN and CDR2 SVGIG (reference sequence). V was shortened by 0 bases and J by 13 bases, with 9 bases between the two germline ends. Method: immunoSEQ multiplex PCR; TCRdb's copy keeps in-frame clones and lacks some. The table includes about 31,000 clones, under 80% detected once. The time point here: week 11, during vaccination. The study gave 300 ug of mutant IDH1 20-mer peptide per vaccine dose, with topical imiquimod. Tumors from donors were new WHO grade 3 or 4 IDH1-mutant astrocytomas with ATRX loss. This entry comes from a study of a mutant IDH1 vaccine in newly diagnosed glioma. Across the study: Vaccinations were initiated 4-6 weeks following radiotherapy alone, or were given together with temozolomide cycles. Earlier care involved radiotherapy, temozolomide, or both, and the majority received both.

Study conclusions and caveats: Pseudoprogression appears to have had no connection to changes in top peripheral T cell clonotypes.

The TCR was taken from a man aged 30-40 years with glioma. Sequenced here: PBMCs, sampled from a glioma patient whose treatment included an IDH1 peptide vaccine. The genes are TRBV30 and TRBJ1-4, with a possible D match to TRBD1 (6 bases). The CDR3 sequence is CAWSVQGRLFF. CDR3 sequence (DNA): TGTGCCTGGAGTGTACAGGGTAGACTGTTTTTT.